This paragraph covers one TCR beta chain sequence. These data originate in a study of blood T cell repertoires in COVID-19. Study background: COVID-19 samples from acute and convalescent phases originated in the United States, Italy and Spain.

This CDR3 is built from 15 residues. CDR1 MGHRA and CDR2 YSYEKL come from the germline V gene. With 0 bases removed from V and 4 bases from J, the gap between germline ends came to 10 bases. Methods used by the authors: Reference gene primers were amplified, and this amplification served to estimate nucleated cell counts. Profiling relied on immunoSEQ multiplex PCR, and the TCRdb table lists in-frame clones only, not all of them. D and trimming come from the DNA, and the V and J calls and clone size come from that table. This table has 130,000 to 150,000 clones, around 84% appearing once. Material for sequencing was peripheral blood. The source of this sequence is a woman aged 50 to 60 with acute or convalescent COVID-19. This sequence joins TRBV4-1 and TRBJ1-3; D unclear. CDR3 sequence: CASSQDGSPGNTIYF. The CDR3, as DNA: TGCGCCAGCAGCCAAGATGGGAGCCCAGGAAACACCATATATTTT.